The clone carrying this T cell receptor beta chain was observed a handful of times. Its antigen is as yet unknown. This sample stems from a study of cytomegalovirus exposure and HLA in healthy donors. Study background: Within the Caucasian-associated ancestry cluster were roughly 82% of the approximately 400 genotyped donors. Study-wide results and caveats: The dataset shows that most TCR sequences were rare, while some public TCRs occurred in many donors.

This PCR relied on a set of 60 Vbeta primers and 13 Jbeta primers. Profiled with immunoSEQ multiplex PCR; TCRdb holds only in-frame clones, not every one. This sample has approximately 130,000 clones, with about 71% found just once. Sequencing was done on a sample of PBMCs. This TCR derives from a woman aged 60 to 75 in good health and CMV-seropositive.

The CDR3 DNA sequence: TGTGCCTGGAAACCAGTACGCGGGGCTTTCTTT. Translating it yields CAWKPVRGAFF. The rearrangement joins TRBV30 to TRBJ1-1, with unresolved D. The V end lost 4 bases, the J end lost 11 bases, and 14 bases lay between the germline ends. Per the germline V gene, CDR1 is GTSNPN and CDR2 is SVGIG (reference sequence). This CDR3 region has 11 residues.